This is a list of T cell receptor beta chains from one sample in a study of T cells in Graves' hyperthyroidism and ophthalmopathy. TCRdb re-analysed the multiplex PCR reads in MiXCR, keeping a single row per CDR3 protein. Among hundreds of thousands of distinct CDR3 sequences listed, 11% to 15% were seen once. Material: blood. Receptor source: a woman between 25 and 40 years old with Graves' hyperthyroidism that later progressed to Graves' ophthalmopathy. Both conserved end residues are part of each CDR3. The order of the fields is J gene, V gene, clone size, D gene, CDR3 protein, CDR3 DNA. The D gene is left open where the match is weak. Size tells how often a clone was seen (once, few, many) or the class of an expanded clone, and some rows leave it out.

TRBJ2-7 | TRBV27 | - | TRBD1 | CASSLKTGYYEQYF | TGTGCCAGCAGTTTAAAGACAGGGTACTACGAGCAGTACTTC
TRBJ2-1 | TRBV28 | many | - | CASSLVQGRLTKRLNEQFF | TGTGCCAGCAGTTTAGTTCAGGGAAGACTCACTAAGCGGCTCAATGAGCAGTTCTTC
TRBJ1-4 | TRBV27 | many | - | CASRPAGYEKLFF | TGTGCCAGCCGGCCCGCCGGCTATGAAAAACTGTTTTTT
TRBJ1-1 | TRBV28 | - | TRBD1 | CASGLQGESTEAFF | TGTGCCAGCGGACTACAGGGGGAAAGTACTGAAGCTTTCTTT
TRBJ2-5 | TRBV7-2 | many | - | CASSSSGPNRETQYF | TGTGCCAGCAGCTCGAGCGGACCCAATCGGGAGACCCAGTACTTC
TRBJ2-1 | TRBV7-9 | many | TRBD2 | CASSLDPGLATNEQFF | TGTGCCAGCAGCTTAGACCCGGGACTAGCGACCAATGAGCAGTTCTTC
TRBJ1-2 | TRBV11-2 | once | TRBD1 | CASSFETGGAGVYGYTF | TGTGCCAGCAGCTTCGAGACAGGGGGCGCGGGGGTATATGGCTACACCTTC
TRBJ1-2 | TRBV20-1 | many | - | CSAPTRTGHYGYTF | TGCAGTGCGCCAACGAGGACGGGTCACTATGGCTACACCTTC
TRBJ2-7 | TRBV4-3 | few | TRBD2 | CASSQEFFVSSGQYEQYF | TGCGCCAGCAGCCAAGAGTTTTTTGTGTCTAGCGGGCAATACGAGCAGTACTTC
TRBJ1-5 | TRBV6-1 | many | - | CASSESGQPQHF | TGTGCCAGCAGTGAATCCGGTCAGCCCCAGCATTTT
TRBJ2-7 | TRBV7-9 | few | - | CASSLDSGNEQYF | TGTGCCAGCAGCTTAGATTCAGGGAACGAGCAGTACTTC
TRBJ1-1 | TRBV5-1 | - | - | CASSLAYSTENTEAFF | TGCGCCAGCAGCTTGGCGTACTCCACCGAGAACACTGAAGCTTTCTTT
TRBJ2-3 | TRBV2 | many | TRBD1 | CASSEGDRGLTQYF | TGTGCCAGCAGTGAAGGTGACAGGGGGCTTACGCAGTATTTT
TRBJ2-1 | TRBV20-1 | many | TRBD1 | CSAVGQGGLVNEQFF | TGCAGTGCGGTGGGACAGGGGGGACTTGTAAATGAGCAGTTCTTC
TRBJ2-1 | TRBV12-3/TRBV12-4 | many | TRBD2 | CASSLGSGSYNEQFF | TGTGCCAGCAGTTTAGGTAGCGGGTCCTACAATGAGCAGTTCTTC
TRBJ2-1 | TRBV7-2 | many | - | CASSFSPGEQFF | TGTGCCAGCAGCTTCTCCCCCGGGGAGCAGTTCTTC
TRBJ2-3 | TRBV7-9 | - | - | CASSFVPYSWRGSSDTQYF | TGTGCCAGCAGCTTCGTGCCCTACAGCTGGCGGGGTAGCTCAGATACGCAGTATTTT
TRBJ2-1 | TRBV27 | many | TRBD2 | CASRGIAGGNEQFF | TGTGCCAGCAGGGGGATAGCGGGAGGGAATGAGCAGTTCTTC
TRBJ2-7 | TRBV5-1 | few | TRBD2 | CASSLGAGGVKGPYEQYF | TGCGCCAGCAGCTTAGGGGCGGGAGGGGTGAAAGGGCCCTACGAGCAGTACTTC
TRBJ2-2 | TRBV11-2 | many | - | CASSDDWNTGELFF | TGTGCCAGCAGCGATGACTGGAACACCGGGGAGCTGTTTTTT
TRBJ2-6 | TRBV29-1 | few | - | CSVYSGANVLTF | TGCAGCGTATACTCTGGGGCCAACGTCCTGACTTTC
TRBJ2-1 | TRBV10-3 | many | TRBD2 | CAINKEGTSGRYEQFF | TGTGCCATCAATAAAGAGGGGACTAGCGGGAGATATGAGCAGTTCTTC
TRBJ2-1 | TRBV6-2/TRBV6-3 | many | TRBD2 | CATRAGGGNEQFF | TGTGCCACTAGAGCGGGAGGAGGGAATGAGCAGTTCTTC
TRBJ1-1 | TRBV9 | few | - | CASSGGGMNTEAFF | TGTGCCAGCAGCGGGGGCGGGATGAACACTGAAGCTTTCTTT
TRBJ2-3 | TRBV24-1 | many | - | CATSDLIRAGDTQYF | TGTGCCACCAGTGATTTAATTCGGGCGGGCGATACGCAGTATTTT
TRBJ1-2 | TRBV28 | many | - | CASSLWGGPYGYTF | TGTGCCAGCAGTTTGTGGGGAGGGCCCTATGGCTACACCTTC
TRBJ2-5 | TRBV12-3/TRBV12-4 | - | TRBD2 | CASSSSGSREAQYF | TGTGCCAGCAGTTCTAGCGGATCAAGAGAGGCCCAGTACTTC
TRBJ1-2 | TRBV5-1 | many | TRBD1 | CASSSGQGISGYTF | TGCGCCAGCAGCTCGGGACAGGGGATCTCTGGCTACACCTTC
TRBJ1-5 | TRBV2 | many | TRBD1 | CASSSGGYSNQPQHF | TGTGCCAGCAGTTCAGGGGGCTATAGCAATCAGCCCCAGCATTTT
TRBJ2-3 | TRBV5-6 | many | - | CASRRDLTDTQYF | TGTGCCAGCAGGCGAGACCTAACAGATACGCAGTATTTT
TRBJ2-5 | TRBV5-1 | many | - | CASSTLTGSQETQYF | TGCGCCAGCAGCACCCTAACGGGGAGCCAAGAGACCCAGTACTTC
TRBJ1-1 | TRBV28 | - | TRBD1 | CASSPPGQMSTEAFF | TGTGCCAGCAGTCCGCCGGGACAGATGAGCACTGAAGCTTTCTTT
TRBJ1-1 | TRBV29-1 | - | TRBD1 | CSVEDLGTGGPEAFF | TGCAGCGTTGAAGATCTAGGGACAGGGGGCCCTGAAGCTTTCTTT
TRBJ1-6 | TRBV11-3 | many | - | CASSLAMENSPLHF | TGTGCCAGCAGCTTAGCGATGGAGAATTCACCCCTCCACTTT
TRBJ2-5 | TRBV18 | many | - | CASSPAQETQYF | TGTGCCAGCAGCCCTGCTCAAGAGACCCAGTACTTC
TRBJ1-5 | TRBV5-5 | - | - | CASSFLDSNQPQHF | TGTGCCAGCAGCTTCCTGGACAGCAATCAGCCCCAGCATTTT
TRBJ1-2 | TRBV6-4 | many | - | CASSEVKLDRYGYTF | TGTGCCAGCAGTGAGGTGAAGTTGGATCGCTATGGCTACACCTTC
TRBJ2-1 | TRBV20-1 | many | TRBD2 | CSAMLLADIYNEQFF | TGCAGTGCTATGCTTCTAGCGGACATTTACAATGAGCAGTTCTTC
TRBJ1-1 | TRBV5-5 | - | TRBD1 | CASSTATGEGTEGFF | TGTGCCAGCAGCACAGCAACAGGGGAGGGCACTGAAGGTTTCTTT
TRBJ2-2 | TRBV11-3 | many | TRBD2 | CASSPTGTSGTGELFF | TGTGCCAGCAGCCCGACCGGGACTAGCGGAACCGGGGAGCTGTTTTTT
TRBJ2-3 | TRBV11-3 | many | - | CASSLDSAPDTQYF | TGTGCCAGCAGCTTAGATTCGGCCCCAGATACGCAGTATTTT
TRBJ2-1 | TRBV27 | many | TRBD2 | CASSLTSGRYNEQFF | TGTGCCAGCAGTTTGACTAGCGGGAGGTACAATGAGCAGTTCTTC
TRBJ2-3 | TRBV12-3/TRBV12-4 | - | - | CASSVRVWGTQYF | TGTGCCAGCAGTGTAAGGGTTTGGGGAACGCAGTATTTT
TRBJ2-5 | TRBV14 | many | TRBD2 | CASSQASPIAGAETQYF | TGTGCCAGCAGCCAAGCATCTCCAATAGCGGGAGCCGAGACCCAGTACTTC
TRBJ2-3 | TRBV7-2 | - | TRBD1 | CASSLTGTGASDYRATQYF | TGTGCCAGCAGCTTAACCGGGACAGGGGCTTCAGACTATAGAGCTACGCAGTATTTT